The 4 T cell receptor beta chains reported below all come from one sample, sequenced in a study of T cell repertoires in cytomegalovirus infection. TCRdb re-called the reads through MiXCR, storing one row per CDR3 protein. This table holds approximately 250,000 distinct CDR3 sequences, around 8.7% found once. Sequencing was done on a sample of PBMCs. The receptors were sampled from a human donor in good health (CMV status not recorded). Some clones in this sample may be carry-over from other donors' samples.

With respect to this clonotype: This may arise from a read error, as a much more abundant clone is one base away. The rearrangement joins TRBV12-5 to TRBJ1-4, with 7 bases that match TRBD1. CDR1 is LGHNT, CDR2 FRNRAP, per germline. The CDR3 covers 13 residues. The V segment lost 6 bases and the J segment 7 bases; nucleotides outside the gene matches: 5. CDR3 sequence: CASGTGNSEKLFF. The CDR3 region has the DNA TGTGCTAGTGGGACAGGGAATAGTGAAAAACTGTTTTTT.

Many counts were recorded for this clonotype. This rearrangement joins TRBV20-1 to TRBJ1-1; D unresolved. Germline-derived CDR1 and CDR2 are DFQATT and SNEGSKA (reference sequence). The CDR3 length is 13 residues. Trimming shortened V by 3 bases and J by 1 base, and 9 bases separated the two germline ends. As DNA, the CDR3 is TGCAGTGCTAGTAGGGTACCGAACACTGAAGCTTTCTTT. This gives the protein CSASRVPNTEAFF.

This clonotype was recorded at least ten times. The gene calls are TRBV7-8 and TRBJ2-5; D gene ambiguous. V was shortened by 5 bases and J by 1 base, with 2 bases between the two germline ends. The CDR3 has 11 amino acids. Germline CDR1 and CDR2: SGHVS and FQNEAQ. CDR3 sequence: CASSVQETQYF. CDR3 DNA: TGTGCCAGCAGCGTCCAAGAGACCCAGTACTTC.

CDR3 amino acids: CASTPHLVGKDTEAFF. As DNA, the CDR3 is TGTGCCAGCACCCCGCACCTCGTTGGGAAGGACACTGAAGCTTTCTTT. This rearrangement joins TRBV12-3 or TRBV12-4 to TRBJ1-1, with D unresolved. V was cut by 7 bases and J by 3 bases, with 21 bases left in between. This CDR3 spans 16 amino acids.